This entry features one T cell receptor beta chain sequence. Its antigen has not been determined. There are no base qualities to consult, and no much larger clone falls within one base. The data stem from a study of blood T cell repertoires in COVID-19 (dated by TCRdb to 2020 to 2021). For context, the study as a whole: Collaborator samples came from the United States, Italy and Spain and covered acute and convalescent phases of COVID-19. The prospective study material was composed of cDNA or gDNA derived from T cells, B-cell-depleted T cells, or PBMCs. Subjects who had been exposed to COVID-19, were actively infected with it, or had recovered from it provided the deeply sampled blood TCRbeta repertoires that made up the dataset. The repertoires were released in a freely available public database intended as a resource for research on the immune response to SARS-CoV-2. Samples came from the ongoing ImmuneRACE study (first 160 participants) plus 1,254 subjects from 6 global collaborators. Sample metadata almost always included a de-identified subject ID, COVID-19 status, age in years and sex. Where available, HLA class I and class II types were obtained from metadata supplied by the sample provider rather than from assay-based typing. Paper-wide results and their limitations: The amount of clinical and demographic metadata varied by source and participant and was provided uncurated.

The collaborating institutions used their own protocols to collect whole blood in K2EDTA tubes. For TCRbeta analysis, collaborator samples were shipped as frozen whole blood, as isolated PBMCs, or as DNA extracted from either sample type. TCRbeta CDR3 regions were amplified from genomic DNA using the immunoSEQ Assay, a bias-controlled multiplex PCR. In the paper's pipeline: Nucleated cell counts per sample were estimated from amplification of reference gene primers within the assay. To quantify the absolute abundance of each unique TCRbeta CDR3 rearrangement, sequence reads were collapsed and filtered. Productive Simpson clonality was computed per sample as the square root of Simpson's diversity index over productive rearrangements. In its TCRdb copy, this immuneACCESS table keeps in-frame sequences only and misses some clones. Where compared with another copy, unresolved V genes explain less than half of these, and the others have no known cause. V and J calls plus clone size are reproduced from that table; the DNA served to infer D and trimming. In this sample the table shows about 230,000 clones, approximately 83% of which occur a single time. About 8% of the sample comes from the top ten.

This receptor was identified in a woman aged 45-65 years with acute or convalescent COVID-19. The sequencing sample was made of peripheral blood.

This receptor has the CDR3 CASSRDRNSNQPQHF. The nucleotide sequence reads as follows: TGTGCCAGTAGCCGCGATCGAAATAGCAATCAGCCCCAGCATTTT. The chain was built from TRBV19 and TRBJ1-5, with no confident D gene call. At the junction V is shortened by 6 bases and J by 0 bases, with 12 bases in between. The CDR3, from cysteine to phenylalanine, totals 15 residues. Solely the CDR3 DNA is kept, with 45 bases framed from the first base. According to the germline V gene (reference sequence), CDR1 reads LNHDA and CDR2 reads SQIVND.